Listed below are T cell receptor beta chains from one sample, sequenced in a study of blood T cells in healthy people across ages. Each CDR3 protein gets one entry after TCRdb re-called the 5' RACE reads with MiXCR. The sample has roughly 1,100,000 distinct CDR3 sequences, about 23% seen once; the top ten hold approximately 0.75%. These data were also filed under a second study, of T cells of mothers and their children.

Sequences were obtained from blood. These TCRs come from a girl aged 2-10 years in good health. Both conserved end residues are trimmed from each CDR3. Each record gives: clone size, D gene, V gene, J gene, CDR3 protein. The D gene is left open where the match is weak. Rows may omit the clone size; those that give it use once, few, many or a size class.

NA	TRBD2	TRBV10-2	TRBJ2-1	ASESGRAYNEQF
NA	NA	TRBV27	TRBJ1-4	ASSWGESPNEKLF
NA	NA	TRBV6-2/TRBV6-3	NA	ASSYRQSGVSYEQY
NA	NA	TRBV12-3/TRBV12-4	NA	ASTFRGTGSEQY
NA	TRBD1	TRBV19	TRBJ2-5	ASSGWTGPQETQY
NA	NA	TRBV5-1	TRBJ1-2	ASSSGGGGYGYT
few	NA	TRBV9	TRBJ2-5	ASSEGGGVLETQY
few	TRBD1	TRBV15	TRBJ2-3	ATQPNRGGDTQY
NA	NA	TRBV11-2	TRBJ2-1	ASSLPVSHYNEQF
NA	NA	TRBV11-2	TRBJ1-2	ASSSDSRLRGYT
few	TRBD1	TRBV12-3/TRBV12-4	TRBJ1-2	ASSFVPTGEGYGYT
NA	NA	TRBV28	TRBJ1-2	ASSFRLVVNGYT
NA	NA	TRBV3-1	TRBJ2-7	ASSQVRSSREQY
few	TRBD2	TRBV20-1	NA	SAGGLAGSVNEQF
NA	NA	TRBV7-9	TRBJ2-5	ASSQGFEETQC
NA	NA	TRBV29-1	TRBJ2-2	SATGEGARTGELF